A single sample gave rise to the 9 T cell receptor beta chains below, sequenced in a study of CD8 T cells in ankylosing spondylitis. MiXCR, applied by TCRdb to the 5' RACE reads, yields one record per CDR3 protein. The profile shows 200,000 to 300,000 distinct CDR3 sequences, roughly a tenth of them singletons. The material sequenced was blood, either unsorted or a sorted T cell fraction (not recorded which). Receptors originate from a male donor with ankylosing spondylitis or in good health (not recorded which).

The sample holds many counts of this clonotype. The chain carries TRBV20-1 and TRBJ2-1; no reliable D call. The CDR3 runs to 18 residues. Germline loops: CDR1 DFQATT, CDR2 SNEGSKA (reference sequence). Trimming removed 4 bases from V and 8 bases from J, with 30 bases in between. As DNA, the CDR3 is TGCAGTGCTACCCCTCCGGTAAGGAAGGGCATCTGGGCCGATGAGCAGTTCTTC. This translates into CSATPPVRKGIWADEQFF.

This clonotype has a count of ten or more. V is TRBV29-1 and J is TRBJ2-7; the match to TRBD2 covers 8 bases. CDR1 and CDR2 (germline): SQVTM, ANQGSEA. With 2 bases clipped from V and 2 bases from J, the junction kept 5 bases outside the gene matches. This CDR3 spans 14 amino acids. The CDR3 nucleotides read TGCAGCGTTGAACAGGCGGGAGGTACCTACGAGCAGTACTTC. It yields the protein CSVEQAGGTYEQYF.

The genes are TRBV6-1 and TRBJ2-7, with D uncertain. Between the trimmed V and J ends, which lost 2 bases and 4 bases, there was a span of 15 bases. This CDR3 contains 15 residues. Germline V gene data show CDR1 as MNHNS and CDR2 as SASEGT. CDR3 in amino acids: CASSELDQKGYEQYF. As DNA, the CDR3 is TGTGCCAGCAGTGAACTAGACCAAAAGGGATACGAGCAGTACTTC.

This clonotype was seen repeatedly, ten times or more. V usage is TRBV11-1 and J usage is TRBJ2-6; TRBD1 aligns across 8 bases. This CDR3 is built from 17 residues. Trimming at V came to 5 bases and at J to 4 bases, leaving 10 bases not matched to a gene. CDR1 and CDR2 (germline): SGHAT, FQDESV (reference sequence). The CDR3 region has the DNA TGTGCCAGCAGCCTGACAGGGGATCGACGAGGGGCCAACGTCCTGACTTTC. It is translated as CASSLTGDRRGANVLTF.

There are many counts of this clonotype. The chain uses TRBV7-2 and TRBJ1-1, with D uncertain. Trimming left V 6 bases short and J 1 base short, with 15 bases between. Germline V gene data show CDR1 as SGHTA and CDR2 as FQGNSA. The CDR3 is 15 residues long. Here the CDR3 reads CASSPLGLSNTEAFF. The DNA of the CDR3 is TGTGCCAGCAGTCCTCTCGGACTGTCGAACACTGAAGCTTTCTTT.

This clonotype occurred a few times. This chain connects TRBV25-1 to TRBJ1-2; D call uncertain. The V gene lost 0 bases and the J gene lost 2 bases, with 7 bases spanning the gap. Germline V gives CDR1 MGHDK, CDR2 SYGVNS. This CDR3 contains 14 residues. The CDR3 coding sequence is TGTGCCAGCAGTGAATATATGGGAAACTATGGCTACACCTTC. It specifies CASSEYMGNYGYTF.

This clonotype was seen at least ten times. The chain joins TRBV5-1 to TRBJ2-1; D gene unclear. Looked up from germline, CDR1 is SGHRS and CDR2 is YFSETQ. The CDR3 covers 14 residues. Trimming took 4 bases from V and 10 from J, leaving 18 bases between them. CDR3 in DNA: TGCGCCAGCAGCGTTGAGACCATGCCCGGCGAGCAGTTCTTC. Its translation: CASSVETMPGEQFF.

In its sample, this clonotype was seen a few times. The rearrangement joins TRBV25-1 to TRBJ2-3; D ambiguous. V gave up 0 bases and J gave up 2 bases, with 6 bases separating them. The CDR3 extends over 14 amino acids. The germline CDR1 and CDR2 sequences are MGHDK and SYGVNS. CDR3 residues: CASSEYSLTDTQYF. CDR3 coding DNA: TGTGCCAGCAGTGAATATTCCCTCACAGATACGCAGTATTTT.

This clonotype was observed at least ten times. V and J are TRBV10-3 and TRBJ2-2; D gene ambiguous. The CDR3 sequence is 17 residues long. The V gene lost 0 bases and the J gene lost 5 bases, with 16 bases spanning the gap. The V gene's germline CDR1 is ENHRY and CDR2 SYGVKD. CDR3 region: CAISESRRLTGTGELFF. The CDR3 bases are TGTGCCATCAGTGAGTCACGACGGCTAACGGGTACCGGGGAGCTGTTTTTT.